This is a list of T cell receptor beta chains from one sample in a study of cytomegalovirus exposure and HLA in healthy donors. Libraries were prepared by immunoSEQ multiplex PCR; TCRdb keeps only in-frame clonotypes and omits some of them. The data contain a few hundred thousand clones, approximately 78% of them singletons. The specimen was PBMCs. These receptors all stem from a man in his thirties or forties in good health and CMV-seronegative. CDR3s include the opening cysteine and the closing phenylalanine or tryptophan. The D gene is left open where the match is weak. The size entry is marked missing in some rows and otherwise reads once, few, many or a size class.

d_call	j_call	clone_size	v_call	cdr3_nt	cdr3_aa
TRBD1	TRBJ2-1	-	TRBV29-1	TGCAGCGCCGGACAGGGGATCAATGAGCAGTTCTTC	CSAGQGINEQFF
-	TRBJ1-6	-	TRBV6-5	TGTGCCAGCAGCCGCCAGGGTGTAAATTCACCCCTCCACTTT	CASSRQGVNSPLHF
-	TRBJ1-2	-	TRBV18	TGTGCCAGCTCACCTTCTAGCAGGAACCATGGCTACACCTTC	CASSPSSRNHGYTF
TRBD1	TRBJ1-3	-	TRBV7-9	TGTGCCAGCAGCCCGACAGGGGGCGAAAACACCATATATTTT	CASSPTGGENTIYF
-	TRBJ2-5	once	TRBV28	TGTGCCAGCAGCTGGAGGGGACAGCTACAAGAGACCCAGTACTTC	CASSWRGQLQETQYF
-	TRBJ2-6	-	TRBV5-1	TGCGCCAGCAGCTTTGACAGCTCTGGGGCCAGCGTCCTGACTTTC	CASSFDSSGASVLTF
-	TRBJ2-5	few	TRBV7-9	TGTGCCAGCAGCTTACGTCCGCAAGAGACCCAGTACTTC	CASSLRPQETQYF
-	TRBJ1-2	-	TRBV5-4	TGTGCCAGCAGCTTTTCCAGGGACTATGGCTACACCTTC	CASSFSRDYGYTF
-	TRBJ1-2	-	TRBV13	TGTGCCAGCAGCTTAGGGAGGGGACTCCCCCGCTATGGCTACACCTTC	CASSLGRGLPRYGYTF
TRBD2	TRBJ2-3	-	TRBV27	TGTGCCAGCAGTTCCGGACTAGTTCTGCCAGATACGCAGTATTTT	CASSSGLVLPDTQYF